This T cell receptor beta chain was obtained from a study of blood T cell repertoires in COVID-19. Across the study: There were acute and convalescent COVID-19 samples, and they came from the United States, Italy and Spain. T cells, B-cell-depleted T cells, or PBMCs supplied cDNA or gDNA.

Germline CDR1 is SGDLS and CDR2 is YYNGEE. This CDR3 contains 15 residues. V gave up 4 bases and J gave up 5 bases, with 18 bases separating them. In the authors' methods: Researchers report that nucleated cell counts were estimated from reference gene primer amplification. This table comes from immunoSEQ multiplex PCR, and its TCRdb copy is limited to in-frame clones, with some not included. From that table come the V and J calls and clone size; the DNA was used to work out D and trimming. Among over 60,000 clones listed, 65% to 90% were seen once. This clone was seen only once. Specimen: peripheral blood. This sequence joins TRBV9 and TRBJ2-5; D ambiguous. The sequence was collected from a man aged 35-49 years with acute or convalescent COVID-19. This CDR3 reads CASSPDEATTETQYF. The DNA for the CDR3 is TGTGCCAGCAGCCCCGATGAGGCTACCACGGAGACCCAGTACTTC.